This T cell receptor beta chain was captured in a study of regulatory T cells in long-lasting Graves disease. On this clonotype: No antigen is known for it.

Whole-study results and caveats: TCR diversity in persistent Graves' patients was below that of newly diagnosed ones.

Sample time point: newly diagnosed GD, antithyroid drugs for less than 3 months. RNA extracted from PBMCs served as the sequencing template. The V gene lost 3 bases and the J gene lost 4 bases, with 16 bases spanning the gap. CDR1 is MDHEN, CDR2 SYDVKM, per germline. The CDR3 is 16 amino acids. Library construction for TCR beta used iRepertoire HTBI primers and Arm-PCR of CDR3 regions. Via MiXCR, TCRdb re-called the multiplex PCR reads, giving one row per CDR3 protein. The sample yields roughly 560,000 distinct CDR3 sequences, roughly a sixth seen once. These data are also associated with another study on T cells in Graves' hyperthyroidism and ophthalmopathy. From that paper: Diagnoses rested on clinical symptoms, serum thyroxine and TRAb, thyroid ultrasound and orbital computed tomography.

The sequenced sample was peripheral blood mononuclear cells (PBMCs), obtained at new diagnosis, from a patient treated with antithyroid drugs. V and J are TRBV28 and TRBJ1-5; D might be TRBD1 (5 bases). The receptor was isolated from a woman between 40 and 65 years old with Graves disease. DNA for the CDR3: TGTGCCAGCAGTTTCCCCCCTCCAGGGAGGAATCAGCCCCAGCATTTT. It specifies CASSFPPPGRNQPQHF.